These 8 T cell receptor beta chains came from one sample sequenced in a study of Tregs in tolerant kidney transplant recipients. Sequenced by immunoSEQ multiplex PCR; TCRdb stores in-frame clones only, minus some. The table records 75,000 to 95,000 clones, more than 90% of them present only once. Sample: CD8+ T cells from blood. These TCRs come from a human donor in good health.

V and J are TRBV2 and TRBJ1-2; D is undetermined. V was cut by 7 bases and J by 5 bases, with 20 bases left in between. CDR3 length: 15 amino acids. CDR1 is SNHLY and CDR2 is FYNNEI in the germline V gene. CDR3 residues: CASITDTNPKYGYTF. For the CDR3, the DNA is TGTGCCAGCATTACAGACACGAACCCGAAGTATGGCTACACCTTC.

The CDR3 spells CASSYSAYNEQFF. In nucleotides, the CDR3 is TGTGCCAGCAGTTACTCGGCGTACAATGAGCAGTTCTTC. The gene calls are TRBV6-5 and TRBJ2-1; D is unclear. The germline V gene has CDR1 MNHEY and CDR2 SVGAGI. The CDR3 has 13 residues. V was trimmed by 0 bases and J by 4 bases, leaving 4 bases between them.

The V gene is TRBV9, the J gene TRBJ1-1; 9 bases are shared with TRBD1. Germline V lookup: CDR1 SGDLS, CDR2 YYNGEE. There are 13 residues in the CDR3. The J segment lost 11 bases and the V segment lost 0 bases, leaving 5 bases of the junction unmatched. CDR3 in amino acids: CASSVGTGTGAFF. As DNA, the CDR3 is TGTGCCAGCAGCGTAGGAACCGGGACAGGGGCTTTCTTT.

This chain uses TRBV2 with TRBJ1-2, with D possibly matching TRBD1 (5 bases). The V gene's germline CDR1 is SNHLY and CDR2 FYNNEI. The CDR3 consists of 13 residues. V was cut by 7 bases and J by 4 bases, with 13 bases left in between. The chain's CDR3 is CASKTGDSYGYTF. Written as DNA, the CDR3 is TGTGCCAGCAAGACGGGGGATAGCTATGGCTACACCTTC.

J is TRBJ2-7 and V is TRBV10-1; 7 bases fit TRBD2. J was trimmed by 2 bases and V by 0 bases; bases with no gene match: 4. Germline CDR1 is WNHNN and CDR2 is SYGVQD (reference sequence). This CDR3 has 15 amino acids. The CDR3 reads CASSESGEGAYEQYF. Written as DNA, the CDR3 is TGCGCCAGCAGTGAGTCGGGGGAGGGAGCCTACGAGCAGTACTTC.

The V call is TRBV29-1, the J call TRBJ2-2; D unresolved. Trimming shortened V by 6 bases and J by 4 bases, and 15 bases separated the two germline ends. The CDR3 covers 14 residues. CDR1 is SQVTM, CDR2 ANQGSEA, per germline. The CDR3 DNA is TGCAGCGTAGAGTGGGGTGTGGGCACCGGGGAGCTGTTTTTT. It yields the protein CSVEWGVGTGELFF.

The rearrangement links TRBV19 to TRBJ2-3, with D possibly called TRBD1 or TRBD2 (5 bases each). The V end lost 3 bases, the J end lost 3 bases, and 10 bases lay between the germline ends. The CDR3 runs 14 residues. CDR1 is LNHDA and CDR2 is SQIVND in the germline V gene (reference sequence). The CDR3 DNA sequence: TGTGCCAGTAGTATTGGGGGAGTAACAGATACGCAGTATTTT. Protein sequence: CASSIGGVTDTQYF.

V usage is TRBV5-1 and J usage is TRBJ2-1; D gene unclear. The CDR3 is made up of 13 amino acids. Trimming left V 2 bases short and J 7 bases short, with 10 bases between. CDR1 is SGHRS and CDR2 is YFSETQ in the germline V gene. In DNA form, the CDR3 reads TGCGCCAGCAGCTTCGTCTCCGGGAATGAGCAGTTCTTC. Its protein is CASSFVSGNEQFF.